This T cell receptor (beta chain) is from a study of shared clonotypes between healthy human individuals. With 6 bases removed from V and 3 bases from J, the gap between germline ends came to 18 bases. Germline V gives CDR1 SGHRS, CDR2 YFSETQ. The CDR3 totals 16 residues. Assay used: immunoSEQ multiplex PCR; TCRdb lists only in-frame clones, some missing. This sample has over a million clones, with about 98% found just once. Study findings and constraints: Non-shared clonotypes showed lower generation probabilities than clonotypes common to all four donors. Around 5% was the fraction of naive CD4 clonotypes found shared across several donors. Generally, estimated richness proved larger in naive subsets than it did in memory subsets.

With regard to this clone: Its target is not known.

The source of this sequence is a young man in good health. Sample: naive CD4+ T cells sorted from blood. Sample subset: CD45RA+ positively selected. The V gene is TRBV5-1, the J gene TRBJ2-2, with TRBD1 as a possible D gene (6 bases). The CDR3 sequence is CASMMAGDLYTGELFF. The CDR3 DNA reads TGCGCCAGCATGATGGCAGGGGATTTGTACACCGGGGAGCTGTTTTTT.